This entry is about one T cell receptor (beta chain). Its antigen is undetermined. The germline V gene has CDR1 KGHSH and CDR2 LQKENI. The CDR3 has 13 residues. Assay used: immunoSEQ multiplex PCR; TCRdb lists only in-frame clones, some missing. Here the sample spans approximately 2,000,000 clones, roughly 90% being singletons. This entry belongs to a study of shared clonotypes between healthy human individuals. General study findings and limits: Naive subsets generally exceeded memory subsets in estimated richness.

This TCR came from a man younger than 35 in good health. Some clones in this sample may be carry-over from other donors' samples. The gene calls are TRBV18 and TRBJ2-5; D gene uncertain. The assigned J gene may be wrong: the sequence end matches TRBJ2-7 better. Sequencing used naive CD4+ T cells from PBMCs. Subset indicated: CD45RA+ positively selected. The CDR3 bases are TGTGCCAGCTCACCACCGGCTGCCTACGAGCAGTACTTC. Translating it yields CASSPPAAYEQYF.